This T cell receptor (beta chain) was identified during a study of blood T cells in healthy people across ages. The CDR3 is made up of 14 amino acids. Germline CDR1 is MNHEY and CDR2 is SVGAGI. The V end lost 0 bases, the J end lost 11 bases, and 15 bases lay between the germline ends. For the second PCR, which ran for about 6 to 11 cycles, a sample-barcoded 5' primer and a J-beta primer mix were used. One entry per CDR3 protein, called by TCRdb with MiXCR from the 5' RACE reads. The sample carries 1.5 million to 2 million distinct CDR3 sequences, roughly 52% recorded once. Source material: blood. The J gene is TRBJ2-3, the V gene TRBV6-5, with D possibly called TRBD1 or TRBD2 (5 bases each). This TCR came from a woman in her 40s in good health. The CDR3 here is CASSYSGRRGGQYF. Written as DNA, the CDR3 is TGTGCCAGCAGTTACTCGGGGCGGAGAGGAGGGCAGTATTTT.